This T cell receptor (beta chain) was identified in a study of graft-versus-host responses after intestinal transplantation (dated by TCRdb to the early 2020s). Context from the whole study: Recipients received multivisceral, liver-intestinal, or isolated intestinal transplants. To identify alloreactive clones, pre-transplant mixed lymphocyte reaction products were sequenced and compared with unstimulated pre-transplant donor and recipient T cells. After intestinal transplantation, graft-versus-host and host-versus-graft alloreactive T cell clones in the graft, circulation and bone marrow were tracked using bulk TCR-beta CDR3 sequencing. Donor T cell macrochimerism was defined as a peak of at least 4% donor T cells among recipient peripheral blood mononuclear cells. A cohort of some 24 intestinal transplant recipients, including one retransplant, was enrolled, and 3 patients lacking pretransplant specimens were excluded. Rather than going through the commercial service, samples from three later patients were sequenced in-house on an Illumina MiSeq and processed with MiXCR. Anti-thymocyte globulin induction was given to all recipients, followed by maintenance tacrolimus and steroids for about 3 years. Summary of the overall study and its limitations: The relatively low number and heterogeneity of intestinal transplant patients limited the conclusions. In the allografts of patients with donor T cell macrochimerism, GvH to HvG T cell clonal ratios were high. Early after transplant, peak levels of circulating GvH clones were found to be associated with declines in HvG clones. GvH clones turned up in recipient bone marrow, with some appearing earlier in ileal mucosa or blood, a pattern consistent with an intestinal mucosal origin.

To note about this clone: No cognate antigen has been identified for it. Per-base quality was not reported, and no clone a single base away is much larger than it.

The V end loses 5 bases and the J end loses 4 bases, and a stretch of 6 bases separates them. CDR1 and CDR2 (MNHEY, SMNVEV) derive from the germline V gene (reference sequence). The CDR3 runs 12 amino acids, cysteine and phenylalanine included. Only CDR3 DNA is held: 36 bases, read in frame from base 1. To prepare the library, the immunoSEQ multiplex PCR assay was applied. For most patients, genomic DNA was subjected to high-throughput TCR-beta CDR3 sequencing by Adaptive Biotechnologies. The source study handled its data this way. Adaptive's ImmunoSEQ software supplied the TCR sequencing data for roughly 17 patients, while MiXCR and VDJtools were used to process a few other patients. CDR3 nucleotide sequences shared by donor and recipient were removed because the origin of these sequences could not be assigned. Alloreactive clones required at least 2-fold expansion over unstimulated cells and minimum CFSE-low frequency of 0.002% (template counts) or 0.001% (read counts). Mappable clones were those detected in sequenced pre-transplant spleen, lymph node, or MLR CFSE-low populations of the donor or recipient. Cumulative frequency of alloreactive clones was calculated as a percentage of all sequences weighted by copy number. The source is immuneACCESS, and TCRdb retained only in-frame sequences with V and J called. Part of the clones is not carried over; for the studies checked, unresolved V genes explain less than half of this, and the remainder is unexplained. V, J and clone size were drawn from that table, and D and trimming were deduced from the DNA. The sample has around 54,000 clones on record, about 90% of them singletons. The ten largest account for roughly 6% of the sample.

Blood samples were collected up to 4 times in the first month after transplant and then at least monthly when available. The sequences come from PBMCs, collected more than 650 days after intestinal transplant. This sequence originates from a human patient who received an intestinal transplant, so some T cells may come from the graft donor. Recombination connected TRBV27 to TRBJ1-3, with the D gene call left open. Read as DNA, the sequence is TGTGCCAGCAGTCCCTCAGGAAACACCATATATTTT. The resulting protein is CASSPSGNTIYF.